The 17 T cell receptor beta chains in this list originate from one sample, sequenced in a study of cytomegalovirus exposure and HLA in healthy donors. Primers included in the PCR were 60 Vbeta and 13 Jbeta primers. Profiled with immunoSEQ multiplex PCR; TCRdb holds only in-frame clones, not every one. The sample records more than 110,000 clones, approximately 80% being singletons. Material: PBMCs. These receptors were collected from a man younger than 30 in good health and CMV-seronegative.

The V and J genes are TRBV6-5 and TRBJ2-1; a weak D match, TRBD2 (5 bases). In germline, CDR1 is MNHEY, CDR2 SVGAGI. Between the trimmed V and J ends, which lost 6 bases and 4 bases, there was a span of 13 bases. This CDR3 comprises 14 residues. DNA for the CDR3: TGTGCCAGCAGACTCGCGGGTACATACAATGAGCAGTTCTTC. Protein sequence: CASRLAGTYNEQFF.

The J gene is TRBJ2-1, the V gene TRBV2, with 13 nucleotides matching TRBD2. From germline, CDR1 is SNHLY and CDR2 FYNNEI. Trimming at V came to 5 bases and at J to 5 bases, leaving 3 bases not matched to a gene. The CDR3 runs 15 residues. The CDR3 here is CASSHGLAGDNEQFF. CDR3 nucleotide sequence: TGTGCCAGCAGTCACGGACTAGCGGGAGACAATGAGCAGTTCTTC.

This clone is termed medium-sized. J is TRBJ1-5 and V is TRBV7-9; possible D gene TRBD1, 5 bases. Germline CDR1 and CDR2: SEHNR and FQNEAQ (reference sequence). V lost 6 bases, J lost 5 bases, and 17 bases lay in between. The CDR3 totals 15 residues. The CDR3 reads CASSSGSPGDQPQHF. The DNA of the CDR3 is TGTGCCAGCAGTTCAGGGTCTCCGGGGGATCAGCCCCAGCATTTT.

The V gene is TRBV15, the J gene TRBJ2-3; D is possibly TRBD2 (6 bases). Germline CDR1 is LNHNV and CDR2 is YYDKDF (reference sequence). The CDR3 extends over 14 amino acids. The ends were cut back, 1 base at V and 6 bases at J, with 11 bases in the middle. The CDR3 loop reads CATSRGGEEDTQYF. CDR3 DNA: TGTGCCACCAGCAGAGGGGGGGAGGAGGATACGCAGTATTTT. Drawing the rest from reference TRBV15 and TRBJ2-3, the complete variable domain is DAMVIQNPRYQVTQFGKPVTLSCSQTLNHNVMYWYQQKSSQAPKLLFHYYDKDFNNEADTPDNFQSRRPNTSFCFLDIRSPGLGDTAMYLCATSRGGEEDTQYFGPGTRLTVL.

The chain employs TRBV14 and TRBJ2-7; 7 positions agree with TRBD2. The CDR3 spans 15 residues. The germline V gene encodes CDR1 SGHDN and CDR2 FVKESK. V gave up 3 bases and J gave up 6 bases; unmatched junction bases: 11. The DNA for the CDR3 is TGTGCCAGCAGCCACCTGGGCGGGGGAGTCCTCGAGCAGTACTTC. This translates into CASSHLGGGVLEQYF.

This sequence joins TRBV10-2 and TRBJ2-5; a weak D match, TRBD2 (6 bases). The J call is doubtful: the DNA matches TRBJ2-7 better. Germline V gene data show CDR1 as WSHSY and CDR2 as SAAADI. This CDR3 spans 11 amino acids. The CDR3 loop is CASAAGYEQYF. In DNA, the CDR3 is TGCGCCAGTGCAGCGGGCTACGAGCAGTACTTC.

The chain uses TRBV12-5 and TRBJ2-5; 7 nucleotides agree with TRBD1. The CDR3 contains 17 residues. Germline V lookup: CDR1 LGHNT, CDR2 FRNRAP. Trimming at V came to 0 bases and at J to 1 base, leaving 8 bases not matched to a gene. CDR3 amino acids: CASGLVPRQGRQETQYF. CDR3 bases: TGTGCTAGTGGTTTGGTCCCTCGACAGGGCCGCCAAGAGACCCAGTACTTC.

This chain uses TRBV6-1 with TRBJ2-3, with 9 positions matching TRBD2. Unmatched junction bases numbered 8, after V lost 4 bases and J lost 3 bases. Germline CDR1 and CDR2: MNHNS and SASEGT. This CDR3 has 16 residues. The CDR3 region is CASSVRSGRSTDTQYF. DNA of the CDR3: TGTGCCAGCAGTGTTAGGAGCGGGAGGTCGACAGATACGCAGTATTTT.

The chain joins TRBV5-6 to TRBJ2-2; the D gene is possibly TRBD2 (7 bases). Trimming took off 4 bases at V and 5 bases at J, with 15 bases between the two ends. The CDR3 runs 15 residues. The V gene's germline CDR1 is SGHDT and CDR2 YYEEEE. The CDR3 nucleotides read TGTGCCAGCAGCACGTGGGGGGGGCCTACCGGGGAGCTGTTTTTT. This encodes CASSTWGGPTGELFF.

The chain links TRBV5-5 to TRBJ1-1; 9 bases line up with TRBD1. The CDR3 sequence is 15 residues long. Unmatched junction bases numbered 6, after V lost 5 bases and J lost 1 base. Germline V CDR1 and CDR2: SGHKS, YYEKEE (reference sequence). CDR3 nucleotide sequence: TGTGCCAGCAGGCGCACAGGGGGCCCGAACACTGAAGCTTTCTTT. This codes for CASRRTGGPNTEAFF.

The J gene is TRBJ2-2, the V gene TRBV11-2; 8 positions match TRBD1. The CDR3 has 16 residues. J gave up 4 bases and V 4 bases, and 8 bases lay outside the gene matches. Germline values: CDR1 SGHAT, CDR2 FQNNGV. The CDR3 region is CASSYPGGAGTGELFF. CDR3 DNA sequence: TGTGCCAGCAGCTATCCAGGGGGCGCTGGCACCGGGGAGCTGTTTTTT.

The chain links TRBV5-1 to TRBJ2-7; TRBD1 aligns across 9 bases. J lost 2 bases, V lost 0 bases, and 6 bases had no gene match. The CDR3 covers 16 residues. The germline V gene encodes CDR1 SGHRS and CDR2 YFSETQ. CDR3 in amino acids: CASSLVPGTGTYEQYF. In DNA, the CDR3 is TGCGCCAGCAGCTTGGTCCCCGGGACAGGGACCTACGAGCAGTACTTC.

V gene TRBV10-3 combines with J gene TRBJ2-7, with 7 bases fitting TRBD1. The CDR3 runs 17 residues. The V gene end was trimmed by 3 bases and the J gene end by 0 bases; junction bases not matched to a gene: 11. The germline V gene encodes CDR1 ENHRY and CDR2 SYGVKD. The DNA of the CDR3 is TGTGCCATCAGTGATCGGGACAGACCTGACAGCTCCTACGAGCAGTACTTC. Its protein product is CAISDRDRPDSSYEQYF.

This clone occurred a few times. The V gene is TRBV6-1, the J gene TRBJ2-2, with D tentatively TRBD2 (5 bases). Germline CDR1 is MNHNS and CDR2 is SASEGT. This CDR3 has 15 amino acids. The ends were cut back, 1 base at V and 6 bases at J, with 12 bases in the middle. This chain's CDR3 is CASSEVLGFAGELFF. CDR3 bases: TGTGCCAGCAGTGAAGTACTAGGATTCGCCGGGGAGCTGTTTTTT.

The V call is TRBV11-3, the J call TRBJ1-6; tentative D call: TRBD1 (6 bases). This CDR3 region has 16 residues. Germline V gives CDR1 SGHNT, CDR2 YENEEA. V lost 10 bases and J lost 6, with 22 bases in between. The CDR3 loop reads CATDSLPTGANSPLHF. The DNA for the CDR3 is TGTGCCACCGATTCGCTACCGACAGGCGCTAATTCACCCCTCCACTTT.

The chain uses TRBV10-3 and TRBJ2-1; 10 bases agree with TRBD1. Germline assignment: CDR1 ENHRY and CDR2 SYGVKD. The CDR3 is 15 residues long. The V gene end was trimmed by 4 bases and the J gene end by 1 base; junction bases not matched to a gene: 1. The CDR3 coding sequence is TGTGCCATCAGTGCGGGACAGGGGTCCTACAATGAGCAGTTCTTC. Translating gives CAISAGQGSYNEQFF.

The rearrangement joins TRBV27 to TRBJ2-1; unclear D gene. This CDR3 comprises 13 residues. Germline CDR1 and CDR2: MNHEY and SMNVEV (reference sequence). Trimming shortened V by 2 bases and J by 8 bases, and 10 bases separated the two germline ends. The DNA for the CDR3 is TGTGCCAGCAGTTTAATAAGAGAGGATGAGCAGTTCTTC. The encoded protein is CASSLIREDEQFF.